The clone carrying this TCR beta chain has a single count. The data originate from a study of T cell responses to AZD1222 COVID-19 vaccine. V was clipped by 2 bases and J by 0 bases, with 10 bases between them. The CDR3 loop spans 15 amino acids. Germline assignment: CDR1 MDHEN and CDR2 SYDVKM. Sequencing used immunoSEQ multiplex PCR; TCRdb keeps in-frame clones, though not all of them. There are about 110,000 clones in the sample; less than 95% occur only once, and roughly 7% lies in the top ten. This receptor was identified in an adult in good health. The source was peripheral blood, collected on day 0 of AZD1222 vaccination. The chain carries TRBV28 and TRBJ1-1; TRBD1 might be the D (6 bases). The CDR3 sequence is CASSLLRGLNTEAFF. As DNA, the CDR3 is TGTGCCAGCAGTTTACTCAGGGGCTTGAACACTGAAGCTTTCTTT.